This is a list of T cell receptor beta chains from one sample in a study of regulatory T cells in long-lasting Graves disease. TCRdb fed the multiplex PCR reads into MiXCR, producing one record per CDR3 protein. This table holds 450,000 to 650,000 distinct CDR3 sequences, around 15% found once. The same data also contributed to another study, on T cells in Graves' hyperthyroidism and ophthalmopathy.

The starting material was peripheral blood mononuclear cells (PBMCs), obtained at new diagnosis, from a patient treated with antithyroid drugs. These receptors were collected from a woman aged 35-65 years with Graves disease. Each CDR3 is given with its conserved first and last residue. Each record gives: D gene, clone size, J gene, V gene, CDR3 DNA, CDR3 protein. The D gene is left open where the match is weak. Expanded clones are given a class, and other clones once, few, many or no size at all.

d_call: .
clone_size: few
j_call: TRBJ1-6
v_call: TRBV12-3/TRBV12-4
cdr3_nt: TGTGCCAGCAGTTTCATCAGGGGTTACAATTCACCCCTCCACTTT
cdr3_aa: CASSFIRGYNSPLHF

d_call: TRBD1
clone_size: many
j_call: TRBJ1-1
v_call: TRBV12-3/TRBV12-4
cdr3_nt: TGTGCCAGCAGTTTAAACTCCGGGACAGGGGGCACTGAAGCTTTCTTT
cdr3_aa: CASSLNSGTGGTEAFF

d_call: .
clone_size: many
j_call: TRBJ1-1
v_call: TRBV20-1
cdr3_nt: TGCAGTGCCCCAGCCTCCCAAGGCATTGTGAACACTGAAGCTTTCTTT
cdr3_aa: CSAPASQGIVNTEAFF

d_call: .
clone_size: few
j_call: TRBJ2-1
v_call: TRBV29-1
cdr3_nt: TGCAGCGTTGAGGCCAGCTCCTACAATGAGCAGTTCTTC
cdr3_aa: CSVEASSYNEQFF

d_call: .
clone_size: few
j_call: TRBJ2-4
v_call: TRBV11-2
cdr3_nt: TGTGCCAGCAGCTTCGGGACGTTAGAAGAAAACATTCAGTACTTC
cdr3_aa: CASSFGTLEENIQYF

d_call: .
clone_size: many
j_call: TRBJ1-1
v_call: TRBV7-3
cdr3_nt: TGTGCCAGCAGCCCACAAGCGAACACTGAAGCTTTCTTT
cdr3_aa: CASSPQANTEAFF

d_call: .
clone_size: many
j_call: TRBJ2-3
v_call: TRBV11-3
cdr3_nt: TGTGCCAGCAGCGCATTGGGGGGAATTGGCACAGATACGCAGTATTTT
cdr3_aa: CASSALGGIGTDTQYF

d_call: .
clone_size: few
j_call: TRBJ2-3
v_call: TRBV7-9
cdr3_nt: TGTGCCAGCAGCTTAAATCCGACGGATACGCAGTATTTT
cdr3_aa: CASSLNPTDTQYF

d_call: TRBD1
clone_size: .
j_call: TRBJ1-1
v_call: TRBV20-1
cdr3_nt: TGCAGTGCTCTTTCAGGGGGTGAGAACACTGAAGCTTTCTTT
cdr3_aa: CSALSGGENTEAFF

d_call: TRBD2
clone_size: many
j_call: TRBJ2-7
v_call: TRBV12-3/TRBV12-4
cdr3_nt: TGTGCCAGCAGCCCAGGACTAGCGGGGGCCTACGAGCAGTACTTC
cdr3_aa: CASSPGLAGAYEQYF

d_call: .
clone_size: many
j_call: TRBJ1-1
v_call: TRBV9
cdr3_nt: TGTGCCAGCAGTGTCTCTGAAGCTTTCTTT
cdr3_aa: CASSVSEAFF

d_call: TRBD1
clone_size: many
j_call: TRBJ2-7
v_call: TRBV25-1
cdr3_nt: TGTGCCAGCATTGGGACAGGGGAAAAAATGTACGAGCAGTACTTC
cdr3_aa: CASIGTGEKMYEQYF

d_call: .
clone_size: few
j_call: TRBJ2-1
v_call: TRBV5-1
cdr3_nt: TGCGCCAGCAGCCGAAAGACCGATACCTACAATGAGCAGTTCTTC
cdr3_aa: CASSRKTDTYNEQFF

d_call: .
clone_size: .
j_call: TRBJ2-1
v_call: TRBV20-1
cdr3_nt: TGCAGTGCTAGAGATCTCCAGAGCTCCTACAATGAGCAGTTCTTC
cdr3_aa: CSARDLQSSYNEQFF

d_call: .
clone_size: .
j_call: TRBJ1-2
v_call: TRBV19
cdr3_nt: TGTGCCAGCAGCCGGGACAAAGAGCTTTCTTTTGGCTACACCTTC
cdr3_aa: CASSRDKELSFGYTF

d_call: TRBD1
clone_size: few
j_call: TRBJ2-7
v_call: TRBV11-3
cdr3_nt: TGTGCCAGCAGTTCTCAGGGGGTGGAGCAGTACTTC
cdr3_aa: CASSSQGVEQYF

d_call: .
clone_size: many
j_call: TRBJ1-1
v_call: TRBV20-1
cdr3_nt: TGCAGTGCTAGAGGGCAGGGAGGTGGCACTGAAGCTTTCTTT
cdr3_aa: CSARGQGGGTEAFF